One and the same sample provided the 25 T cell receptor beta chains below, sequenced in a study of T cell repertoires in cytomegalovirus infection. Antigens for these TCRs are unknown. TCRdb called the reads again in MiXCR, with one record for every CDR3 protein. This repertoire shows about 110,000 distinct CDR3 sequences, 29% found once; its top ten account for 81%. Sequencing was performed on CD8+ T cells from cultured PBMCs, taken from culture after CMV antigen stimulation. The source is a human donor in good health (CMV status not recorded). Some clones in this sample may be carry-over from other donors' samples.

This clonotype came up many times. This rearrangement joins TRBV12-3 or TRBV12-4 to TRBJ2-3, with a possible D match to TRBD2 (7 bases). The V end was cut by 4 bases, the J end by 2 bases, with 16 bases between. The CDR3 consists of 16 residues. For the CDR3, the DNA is TGTGCCAGCAGTTACAGGGAGGGTCCCAACACAGATACGCAGTATTTT. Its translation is CASSYREGPNTDTQYF.

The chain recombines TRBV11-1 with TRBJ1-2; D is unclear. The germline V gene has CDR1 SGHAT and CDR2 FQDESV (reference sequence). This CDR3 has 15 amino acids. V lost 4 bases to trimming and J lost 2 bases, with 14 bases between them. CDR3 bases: TGTGCCAGCAGCTCCTCGCCCGCTACCAACTATGGCTACACCTTC. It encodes CASSSSPATNYGYTF.

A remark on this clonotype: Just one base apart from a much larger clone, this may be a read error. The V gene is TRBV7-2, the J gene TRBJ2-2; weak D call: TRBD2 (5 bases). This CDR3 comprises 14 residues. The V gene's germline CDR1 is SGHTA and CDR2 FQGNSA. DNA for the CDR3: TGTGCCAGCACCCGGCTAGTTAACACCGGGGAGCAGTTTTTT. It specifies CASTRLVNTGEQFF.

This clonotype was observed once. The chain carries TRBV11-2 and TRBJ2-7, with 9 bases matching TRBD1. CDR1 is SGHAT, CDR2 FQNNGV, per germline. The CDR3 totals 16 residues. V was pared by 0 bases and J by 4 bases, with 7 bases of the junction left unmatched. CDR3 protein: CASSLDGTGSMYEQYF. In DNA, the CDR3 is TGTGCCAGCAGCTTAGATGGGACAGGGTCTATGTACGAGCAGTACTTC.

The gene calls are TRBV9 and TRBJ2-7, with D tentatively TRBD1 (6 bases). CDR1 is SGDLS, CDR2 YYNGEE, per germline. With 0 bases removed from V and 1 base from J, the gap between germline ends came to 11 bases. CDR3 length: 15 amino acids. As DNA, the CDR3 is TGTGCCAGCAGCGTAGGAGGTACAGGGTCCTACGAGCAGTACTTC. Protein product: CASSVGGTGSYEQYF.

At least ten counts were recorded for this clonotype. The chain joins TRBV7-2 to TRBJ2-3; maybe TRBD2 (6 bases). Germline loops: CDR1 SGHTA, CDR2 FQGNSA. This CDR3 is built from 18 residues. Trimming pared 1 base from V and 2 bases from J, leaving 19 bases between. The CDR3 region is CASSLGGLLGASTDTQYF. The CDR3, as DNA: TGTGCCAGCAGCTTAGGGGGACTGCTGGGTGCTTCCACAGATACGCAGTATTTT.

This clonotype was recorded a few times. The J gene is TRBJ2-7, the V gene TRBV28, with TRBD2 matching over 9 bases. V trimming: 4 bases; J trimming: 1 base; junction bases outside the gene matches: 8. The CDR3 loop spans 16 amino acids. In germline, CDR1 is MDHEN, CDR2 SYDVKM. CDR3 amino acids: CASSSGLAGWSYEQYF. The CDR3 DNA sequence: TGTGCCAGCAGTTCGGGGCTAGCGGGGTGGTCCTACGAGCAGTACTTC. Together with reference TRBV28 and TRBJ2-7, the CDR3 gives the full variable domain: DVKVTQSSRYLVKRTGEKVFLECVQDMDHENMFWYRQDPGLGLRLIYFSYDVKMKEKGDIPEGYSVSREKKERFSLILESASTNQTSMYLCASSSGLAGWSYEQYFGPGTRLTVT.

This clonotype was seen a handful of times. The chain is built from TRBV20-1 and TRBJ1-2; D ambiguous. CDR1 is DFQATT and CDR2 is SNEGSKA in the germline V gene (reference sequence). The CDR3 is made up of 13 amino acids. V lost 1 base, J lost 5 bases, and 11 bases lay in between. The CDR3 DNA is TGCAGTGCTAGAGGGGAAGAGCTATATGGCTACACCTTC. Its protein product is CSARGEELYGYTF.

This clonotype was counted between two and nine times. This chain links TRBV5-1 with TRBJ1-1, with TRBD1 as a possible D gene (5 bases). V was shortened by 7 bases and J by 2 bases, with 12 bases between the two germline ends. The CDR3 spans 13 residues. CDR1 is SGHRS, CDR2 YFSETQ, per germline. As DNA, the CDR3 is TGCGCCAGCGGAATGGGGGTTAACACTGAAGCTTTCTTT. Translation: CASGMGVNTEAFF.

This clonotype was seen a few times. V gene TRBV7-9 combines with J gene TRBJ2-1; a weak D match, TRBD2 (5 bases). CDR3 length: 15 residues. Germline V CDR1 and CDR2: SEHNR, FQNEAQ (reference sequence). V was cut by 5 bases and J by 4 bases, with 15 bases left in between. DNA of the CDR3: TGTGCCAGCAGCGAGAGTCCGGGATGGTACAATGAGCAGTTCTTC. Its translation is CASSESPGWYNEQFF.

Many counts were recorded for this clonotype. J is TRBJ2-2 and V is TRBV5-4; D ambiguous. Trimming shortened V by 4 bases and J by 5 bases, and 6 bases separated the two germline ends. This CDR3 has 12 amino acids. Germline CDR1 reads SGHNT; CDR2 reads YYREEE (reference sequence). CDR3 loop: CASSPGTGELFF. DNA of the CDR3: TGTGCCAGCAGCCCCGGGACCGGGGAGCTGTTTTTT.

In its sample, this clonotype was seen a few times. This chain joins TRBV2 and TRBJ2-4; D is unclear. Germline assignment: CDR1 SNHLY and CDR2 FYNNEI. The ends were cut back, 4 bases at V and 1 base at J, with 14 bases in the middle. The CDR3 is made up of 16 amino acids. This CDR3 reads CASSGDHFRAKNIQYF. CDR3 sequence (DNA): TGTGCCAGCAGTGGAGACCATTTTCGGGCCAAAAACATTCAGTACTTC.

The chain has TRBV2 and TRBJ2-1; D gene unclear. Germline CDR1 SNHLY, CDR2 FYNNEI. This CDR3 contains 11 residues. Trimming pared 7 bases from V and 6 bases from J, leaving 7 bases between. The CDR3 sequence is CASTNGNEQFF. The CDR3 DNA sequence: TGTGCCAGCACCAACGGCAATGAGCAGTTCTTC.

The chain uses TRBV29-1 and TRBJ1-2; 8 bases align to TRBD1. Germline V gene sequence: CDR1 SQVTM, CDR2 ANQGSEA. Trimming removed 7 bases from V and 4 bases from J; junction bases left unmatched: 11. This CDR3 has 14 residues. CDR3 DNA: TGCAGCGCGTTACAGGGGGACGAGTTCTATGGCTACACCTTC. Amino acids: CSALQGDEFYGYTF.

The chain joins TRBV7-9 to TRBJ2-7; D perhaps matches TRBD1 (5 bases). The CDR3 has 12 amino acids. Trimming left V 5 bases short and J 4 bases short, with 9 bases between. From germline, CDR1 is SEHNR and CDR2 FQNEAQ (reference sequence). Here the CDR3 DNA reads TGTGCCAGCAGCCGGCAGGGTTACGAGCAGTACTTC. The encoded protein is CASSRQGYEQYF.

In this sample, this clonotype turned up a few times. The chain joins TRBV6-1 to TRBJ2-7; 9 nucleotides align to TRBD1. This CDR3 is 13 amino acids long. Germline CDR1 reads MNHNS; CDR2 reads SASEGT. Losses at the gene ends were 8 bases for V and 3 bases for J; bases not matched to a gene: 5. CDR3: CASSWTGDYEQYF. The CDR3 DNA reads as TGTGCCAGCTCTTGGACAGGGGACTACGAGCAGTACTTC.

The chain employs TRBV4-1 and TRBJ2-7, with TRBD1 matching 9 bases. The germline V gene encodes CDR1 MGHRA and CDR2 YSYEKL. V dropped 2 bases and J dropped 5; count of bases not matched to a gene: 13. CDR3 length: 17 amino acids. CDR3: CASSQPTAGTGMDEQYF. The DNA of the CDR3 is TGCGCCAGCAGCCAACCAACGGCCGGGACAGGGATGGACGAGCAGTACTTC.

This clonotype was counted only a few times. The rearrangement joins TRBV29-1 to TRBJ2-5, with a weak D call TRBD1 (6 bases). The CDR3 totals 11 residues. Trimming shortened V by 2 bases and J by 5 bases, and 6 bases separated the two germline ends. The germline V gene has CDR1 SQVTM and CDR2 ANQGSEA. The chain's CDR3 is CSVEQGETQYF. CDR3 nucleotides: TGCAGCGTTGAACAGGGGGAGACCCAGTACTTC.

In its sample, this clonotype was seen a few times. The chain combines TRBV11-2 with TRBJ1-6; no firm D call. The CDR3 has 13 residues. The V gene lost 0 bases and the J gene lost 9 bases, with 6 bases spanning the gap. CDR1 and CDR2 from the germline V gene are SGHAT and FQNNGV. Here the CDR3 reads CASSLEVSSPLHF. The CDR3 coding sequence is TGTGCCAGCAGCTTAGAGGTCTCTTCACCCCTCCACTTT.

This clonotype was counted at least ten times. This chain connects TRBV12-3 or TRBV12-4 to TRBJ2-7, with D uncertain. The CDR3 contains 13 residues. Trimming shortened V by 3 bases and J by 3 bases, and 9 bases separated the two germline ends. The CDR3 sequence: CASSFGSDYEQYF. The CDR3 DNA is TGTGCCAGCAGTTTTGGCAGTGACTACGAGCAGTACTTC.

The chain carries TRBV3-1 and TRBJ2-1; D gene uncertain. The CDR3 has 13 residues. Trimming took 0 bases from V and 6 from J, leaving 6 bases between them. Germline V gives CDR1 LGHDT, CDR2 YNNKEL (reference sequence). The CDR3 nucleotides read TGTGCCAGCAGCCAAGACTGGGCCAATGAGCAGTTCTTC. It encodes CASSQDWANEQFF.

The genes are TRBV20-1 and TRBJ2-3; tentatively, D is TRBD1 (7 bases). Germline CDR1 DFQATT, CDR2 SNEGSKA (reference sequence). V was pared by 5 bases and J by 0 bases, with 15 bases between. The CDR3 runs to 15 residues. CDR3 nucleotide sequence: TGCAGTGCTGGGACGGGGGACAGTAGCACAGATACGCAGTATTTT. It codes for CSAGTGDSSTDTQYF.

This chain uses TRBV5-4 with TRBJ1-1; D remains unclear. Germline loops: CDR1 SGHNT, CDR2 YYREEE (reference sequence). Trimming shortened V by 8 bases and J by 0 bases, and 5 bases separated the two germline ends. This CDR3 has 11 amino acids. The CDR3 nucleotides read TGTGCCAGTATATTGAACACTGAAGCTTTCTTT. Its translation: CASILNTEAFF.

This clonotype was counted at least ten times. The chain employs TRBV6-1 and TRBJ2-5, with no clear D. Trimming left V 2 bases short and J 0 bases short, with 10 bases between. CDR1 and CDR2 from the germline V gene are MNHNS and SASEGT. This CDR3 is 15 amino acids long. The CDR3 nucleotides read TGTGCCAGCAGTGAACTCCTGACCTACCAAGAGACCCAGTACTTC. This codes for CASSELLTYQETQYF.

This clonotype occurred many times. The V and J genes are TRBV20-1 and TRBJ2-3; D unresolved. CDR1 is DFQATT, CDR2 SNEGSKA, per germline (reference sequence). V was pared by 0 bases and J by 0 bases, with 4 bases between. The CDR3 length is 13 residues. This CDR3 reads CSARDYSTDTQYF. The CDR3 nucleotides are TGCAGTGCTAGAGATTATAGCACAGATACGCAGTATTTT.